This TCR beta chain was documented in a study of OX40 agonist ivuxolimab in advanced cancers. Study-wide context: As their treatment, patients were administered ivuxolimab, an agonistic anti-OX40 (CD134) antibody.

This clone has more than one count but fewer than ten. Its antigen remains unknown. Profiled with immunoSEQ multiplex PCR; TCRdb holds only in-frame clones, not every one. Of about 83,000 clones in the sample, 70% to 90% are singletons; the top ten hold 0.65% to 0.8%. Study-wide points: Clones of CD4+ and CD8+ blood T cells grew by week 6 at doses of 0.1 to 3.0 mg/kg. There were also nonresponders showing low normalized T-cell clonal expansion.

In germline, CDR1 is MRHNA, CDR2 SNTAGT. V was shortened by 3 bases and J by 5 bases, with 7 bases between the two germline ends. This CDR3 comprises 12 residues. The sequence derives from an adult with an advanced solid tumor such as melanoma, head and neck, liver or kidney cancer. The sequences come from CD4+ or CD8+ T cells sorted from blood, collected in a trial of the OX40 agonist ivuxolimab. The chain recombines TRBV6-4 with TRBJ1-1; D remains unclear. The CDR3 bases are TGTGCCAGCAGTGAGCTCGAGACTGAAGCTTTCTTT. Its protein is CASSELETEAFF.